Listed below are T cell receptor beta chains from one sample, sequenced in a study of blood T cell repertoires in COVID-19. Sequencing used immunoSEQ multiplex PCR; TCRdb keeps in-frame clones, though not all of them. The repertoire holds about 260,000 clones, with around four fifths as singletons. The sequencing input was peripheral blood. The receptor source for this set is a man in his fifties or sixties with acute or convalescent COVID-19. The CDR3 runs from the conserved cysteine through the conserved F or W. The D gene is left open where the match is weak. Not every row has a clone size; where given, it reads once, few, many or a size class.

CDR3 protein: CASSQAPGTEGETQYF
CDR3 DNA: TGTGCCAGCAGCCAAGCGCCCGGGACAGAGGGAGAGACCCAGTACTTC
clone size: NA
V gene: TRBV3-1/TRBV3-2
D gene: TRBD1
J gene: TRBJ2-5

CDR3 protein: CASSFQIGQGASGNTIYF
CDR3 DNA: TGTGCCAGCAGCTTTCAGATCGGACAGGGGGCCTCTGGAAACACCATATATTTT
clone size: NA
V gene: TRBV11-2
D gene: TRBD1
J gene: TRBJ1-3

CDR3 protein: CASSLAGRVAQHF
CDR3 DNA: TGTGCCAGCAGCTTGGCCGGCAGGGTAGCCCAGCATTTT
clone size: NA
V gene: TRBV5-5
D gene: NA
J gene: TRBJ1-5

CDR3 protein: CAISARQDHTEAFF
CDR3 DNA: TGTGCCATCAGTGCCCGACAGGACCACACTGAAGCTTTCTTT
clone size: NA
V gene: TRBV10-3
D gene: NA
J gene: TRBJ1-1

CDR3 protein: CASSGRGDTQYF
CDR3 DNA: TGTGCCAGCAGCGGTCGGGGAGATACGCAGTATTTT
clone size: few
V gene: TRBV9
D gene: NA
J gene: TRBJ2-3

CDR3 protein: CASSLDWREPQETQYF
CDR3 DNA: TGTGCCAGCAGCTTAGATTGGCGGGAGCCACAAGAGACCCAGTACTTC
clone size: NA
V gene: TRBV11-3
D gene: TRBD2
J gene: TRBJ2-5

CDR3 protein: CASSLDTVQYF
CDR3 DNA: TGTGCCAGCAGCTTAGATACAGTCCAGTACTTC
clone size: NA
V gene: TRBV7-9
D gene: NA
J gene: TRBJ2-7

CDR3 protein: CASSQVAESSSYEQYF
CDR3 DNA: TGTGCCAGCAGCCAAGTTGCGGAGTCTAGCTCCTACGAGCAGTACTTC
clone size: NA
V gene: TRBV4-2
D gene: NA
J gene: TRBJ2-7

CDR3 protein: CASSLGGVGTGSNQPQHF
CDR3 DNA: TGTGCCAGCAGTTTGGGTGGGGTCGGGACAGGGAGCAATCAGCCCCAGCATTTT
clone size: once
V gene: TRBV28
D gene: TRBD1
J gene: TRBJ1-5

CDR3 protein: CASSGINSPLHF
CDR3 DNA: TGTGCCAGCAGTGGCATTAATTCACCCCTCCACTTT
clone size: NA
V gene: TRBV5-4
D gene: NA
J gene: TRBJ1-6

CDR3 protein: CASSHMGGGPYEQYF
CDR3 DNA: TGCGCCAGCAGCCACATGGGGGGGGGCCCCTACGAGCAGTACTTC
clone size: NA
V gene: TRBV4-1
D gene: NA
J gene: TRBJ2-7

CDR3 protein: CASSLVWGQGSEAFF
CDR3 DNA: TGTGCCAGCAGCTTGGTATGGGGACAGGGCTCTGAAGCTTTCTTT
clone size: NA
V gene: TRBV5-5
D gene: TRBD1
J gene: TRBJ1-1

CDR3 protein: CSVGTTGGFRETQYF
CDR3 DNA: TGCAGCGTTGGCACGACAGGGGGGTTTCGGGAGACCCAGTACTTC
clone size: NA
V gene: TRBV29-1
D gene: TRBD1
J gene: TRBJ2-5

CDR3 protein: CASSPDGTGFYGYTF
CDR3 DNA: TGTGCCAGCAGCCCCGATGGAACAGGCTTCTATGGCTACACCTTC
clone size: once
V gene: TRBV3-1/TRBV3-2
D gene: NA
J gene: TRBJ1-2

CDR3 protein: CASSLGRTSGPNTGELFF
CDR3 DNA: TGCGCCAGCAGCTTAGGTCGAACTAGCGGACCGAACACCGGGGAGCTGTTTTTT
clone size: NA
V gene: TRBV5-1
D gene: TRBD2
J gene: TRBJ2-2

CDR3 protein: CASSRNGAGPWDEQYF
CDR3 DNA: TGTGCCAGCTCACGAAACGGAGCGGGGCCCTGGGACGAGCAGTACTTC
clone size: NA
V gene: TRBV18
D gene: TRBD2
J gene: TRBJ2-7

CDR3 protein: CASSLELGVRNEQYF
CDR3 DNA: TGTGCCAGCAGCTTAGAGCTGGGAGTAAGGAACGAGCAGTACTTC
clone size: medium-sized
V gene: TRBV7-9
D gene: NA
J gene: TRBJ2-7

CDR3 protein: CASSVESAYNEQFF
CDR3 DNA: TGTGCCAGCAGCGTAGAAAGCGCTTACAATGAGCAGTTCTTC
clone size: NA
V gene: TRBV9
D gene: NA
J gene: TRBJ2-1

CDR3 protein: CASSYPGGQDTGELFF
CDR3 DNA: TGTGCCAGCAGTTACCCGGGAGGGCAAGACACCGGGGAGCTGTTTTTT
clone size: few
V gene: TRBV6-5
D gene: TRBD2
J gene: TRBJ2-2

CDR3 protein: CASSYPDREGGQEAFF
CDR3 DNA: TGTGCCAGCAGCTACCCGGACAGGGAAGGGGGCCAGGAAGCTTTCTTT
clone size: NA
V gene: TRBV5-6
D gene: TRBD1
J gene: TRBJ1-1

CDR3 protein: CSVLRSSYNEQFF
CDR3 DNA: TGCAGCGTTTTGAGAAGCTCCTACAATGAGCAGTTCTTC
clone size: NA
V gene: TRBV29-1
D gene: NA
J gene: TRBJ2-1

CDR3 protein: CAISESRGRGYGYTF
CDR3 DNA: TGTGCCATCAGTGAGTCAAGAGGCAGGGGCTATGGCTACACCTTC
clone size: NA
V gene: TRBV10-3
D gene: NA
J gene: TRBJ1-2

CDR3 protein: CASSGTEETQYF
CDR3 DNA: TGTGCCAGCAGCGGGACAGAAGAGACCCAGTACTTC
clone size: NA
V gene: TRBV13
D gene: TRBD1
J gene: TRBJ2-5

CDR3 protein: CSVETTGVYGYTF
CDR3 DNA: TGCAGCGTTGAGACCACAGGGGTCTATGGCTACACCTTC
clone size: NA
V gene: TRBV29-1
D gene: TRBD1
J gene: TRBJ1-2

CDR3 protein: CATSGGWDTLNTEAFF
CDR3 DNA: TGTGCCACCAGCGGCGGATGGGACACCCTGAACACTGAAGCTTTCTTT
clone size: few
V gene: TRBV15
D gene: NA
J gene: TRBJ1-1

CDR3 protein: CASSRVGYEQYF
CDR3 DNA: TGTGCCAGCTCACGGGTTGGGTACGAGCAGTACTTC
clone size: NA
V gene: TRBV5-5
D gene: NA
J gene: TRBJ2-7

CDR3 protein: CASSPGSDYGYTF
CDR3 DNA: TGTGCCAGCAGCCCAGGGTCGGATTATGGCTACACCTTC
clone size: NA
V gene: TRBV16
D gene: NA
J gene: TRBJ1-2

CDR3 protein: CASSSTTGNYGYTF
CDR3 DNA: TGCGCCAGCAGCTCGACGACAGGGAACTATGGCTACACCTTC
clone size: NA
V gene: TRBV5-1
D gene: TRBD1
J gene: TRBJ1-2

CDR3 protein: CASKIRGLNTEAFF
CDR3 DNA: TGTGCCAGCAAGATCAGGGGTTTGAACACTGAAGCTTTCTTT
clone size: NA
V gene: TRBV6-5
D gene: NA
J gene: TRBJ1-1

CDR3 protein: CATSPRRTAYEQYF
CDR3 DNA: TGTGCCACCAGCCCCCGCCGGACTGCCTACGAGCAGTACTTC
clone size: NA
V gene: TRBV15
D gene: NA
J gene: TRBJ2-7

CDR3 protein: CASTYGSSYNEQFF
CDR3 DNA: TGTGCCAGCACCTACGGGAGTTCCTACAATGAGCAGTTCTTC
clone size: NA
V gene: TRBV27
D gene: NA
J gene: TRBJ2-1

CDR3 protein: CASSTGTGLSYEQYF
CDR3 DNA: TGTGCCAGTAGTACCGGGACAGGGCTATCCTACGAGCAGTACTTC
clone size: NA
V gene: TRBV19
D gene: TRBD1
J gene: TRBJ2-7

CDR3 protein: CASSSTQGRTEAFF
CDR3 DNA: TGTGCCAGCAGTTCAACCCAGGGGCGGACTGAAGCTTTCTTT
clone size: NA
V gene: TRBV28
D gene: NA
J gene: TRBJ1-1

CDR3 protein: CASSRTGGLSNYGYTF
CDR3 DNA: TGCGCCAGCAGCCGGACAGGGGGATTAAGTAACTATGGCTACACCTTC
clone size: NA
V gene: TRBV4-1
D gene: TRBD1
J gene: TRBJ1-2

CDR3 protein: CASSASIGYEQYF
CDR3 DNA: TGTGCCAGCAGCGCCTCTATCGGCTACGAGCAGTACTTC
clone size: NA
V gene: TRBV7-3
D gene: NA
J gene: TRBJ2-7